A single sample gave rise to the 8 T cell receptor beta chains below, sequenced in a study of blood T cells in healthy people across ages. A sample-barcoded 5' primer and a J-beta primer mix were used in a second PCR of about 7 to 12 cycles. TCRdb independently ran MiXCR on the 5' RACE reads; one entry per CDR3 protein. Seen here are 650,000 to 700,000 distinct CDR3 sequences, around 50% observed once, and the top ten hold roughly 14%. The sample taken for sequencing was blood. The receptor set was obtained from a woman of 80 years or more in good health.

Regarding this clonotype: It may be a read error: a sequence one base away is much more abundant. J is TRBJ2-1 and V is TRBV7-3; TRBD2 is a possible D gene (5 bases). The DNA end is more similar to TRBJ2-7, so the J call may be wrong. This CDR3 has 16 residues. Germline CDR1 SGHTA, CDR2 FQGTGA. CDR3 protein: CASSLRGLHLYNEQYF. The CDR3 DNA reads TGTGCCAGCAGCTTACGAGGGCTTCACCTCTACAATGAGCAGTACTTC.

The chain joins TRBV27 to TRBJ2-5; weak D call: TRBD1 (6 bases). CDR1 is MNHEY, CDR2 SMNVEV, per germline (reference sequence). CDR3 size: 13 residues. Trimming cost V 6 bases and J 7 bases, with 15 bases left between them. In nucleotides, the CDR3 is TGTGCCAGCAGGTTACAGGGTTTGGCGACCCAGTACTTC. Translation gives CASRLQGLATQYF.

The rearrangement links TRBV7-2 to TRBJ2-5; D not resolved. V lost 6 bases to trimming and J lost 5 bases, with 13 bases between them. Looked up from germline, CDR1 is SGHTA and CDR2 is FQGNSA. The CDR3 runs 13 residues. As DNA, the CDR3 is TGTGCCAGCAGTTTATCGTTAGGCGAGACCCAGTACTTC. This translates into CASSLSLGETQYF.

Comments on this clonotype: It may be a read error: a sequence one base away is much more abundant. The chain carries TRBV7-9 and TRBJ2-7, with 11 bases that match TRBD1. The CDR3 runs to 16 residues. Germline assignment: CDR1 SEHNR and CDR2 FQNEAQ (reference sequence). The CDR3 is CVSSFILGQGVYEQYF. The CDR3 nucleotides read TGTGTCAGCAGCTTTATTTTGGGACAGGGGGTTTACGAGCAGTACTTC.

This clonotype was seen only a few times. The chain carries TRBV7-2 and TRBJ2-2, with D uncertain. This CDR3 spans 15 amino acids. With 5 bases removed from V and 6 bases from J, the gap between germline ends came to 16 bases. Germline assignment: CDR1 SGHTA and CDR2 FQGNSA. CDR3 amino acids: CASSPHQYASGELFF. The CDR3 bases are TGTGCCAGCAGCCCTCATCAGTACGCCTCCGGGGAGCTGTTTTTT.

The sample holds many counts of this clonotype. This chain joins TRBV2 and TRBJ2-5; a possible D gene is TRBD1 (5 bases). This CDR3 has 14 amino acids. V was cut by 4 bases and J by 4 bases, with 13 bases left in between. The germline gives CDR1 SNHLY, CDR2 FYNNEI. CDR3 in DNA: TGTGCCAGCAGTGCCGCAGGGTTGGGAGAGACCCAGTACTTC. Translation: CASSAAGLGETQYF.

This clonotype was counted at least ten times. The chain employs TRBV25-1 and TRBJ2-1, with D possibly matching TRBD1 (6 bases). This CDR3 is built from 15 residues. Trimming removed 6 bases at V and 4 bases at J, with 16 bases between. The germline V gene has CDR1 MGHDK and CDR2 SYGVNS. The CDR3 nucleotides are TGTGCCAGCAGCAGCATCGGGACATTTTACAATGAGCAGTTCTTC. Protein: CASSSIGTFYNEQFF.

This rearrangement joins TRBV5-1 to TRBJ2-1; perhaps TRBD2 as D (5 bases). Germline V gene data show CDR1 as SGHRS and CDR2 as YFSETQ. Trimming left V 1 base short and J 3 bases short, with 11 bases between. The CDR3 has 15 amino acids. The CDR3 loop is CASSLFRDNYNEQFF. As DNA, the CDR3 is TGCGCCAGCAGCTTGTTCCGGGATAACTACAATGAGCAGTTCTTC.